Listed here is a single T cell receptor beta chain. When ophthalmopathy did not progress within 18 months, Graves' hyperthyroidism was considered stable. Patients between 18 and 65 years old had hyperthyroidism, newly diagnosed and lasting under 2 months. PBMCs were derived from roughly 10 ml fresh peripheral blood. Amplification targeted TCR beta CDR3 regions from RNA transcripts. The primer set for the first-round RT-PCR of the TCR CDR3 was HTBI. TCRdb redid the calling of the multiplex PCR reads with MiXCR, one entry per CDR3 protein. The sample lists roughly 710,000 distinct CDR3 sequences; 30% to 40% were seen once. Trimming cost V 5 bases and J 8 bases; bases outside gene matches: 15. CDR3 length equals 16 residues. Germline CDR1 is LNHDA and CDR2 is SQIVND (reference sequence). This specimen belongs to a study of T cells in Graves' hyperthyroidism and ophthalmopathy. Looking at the study overall: Peripheral blood was collected at initial diagnosis, before any treatment.

Sequenced material: blood. The sequence came from a middle-aged woman with Graves' hyperthyroidism. The rearrangement links TRBV19 to TRBJ1-2; 9 bases agree with TRBD1. CDR3 amino acids: CASSLRAGTGLSGYTF. The DNA for the CDR3 is TGTGCCAGTAGTCTCCGAGCCGGGACAGGGTTGTCCGGCTACACCTTC. Drawing the rest from reference TRBV19 and TRBJ1-2, the complete variable domain is DGGITQSPKYLFRKEGQNVTLSCEQNLNHDAMYWYRQDPGQGLRLIYYSQIVNDFQKGDIAEGYSVSREKKESFPLTVTSAQKNPTAFYLCASSLRAGTGLSGYTFGSGTRLTVV.